This T cell receptor beta chain was captured in a study of T cell changes during pregnancy in multiple sclerosis. The method was immunoSEQ multiplex PCR; TCRdb's version includes in-frame clones alone and lacks a portion of them. The sample lists about 130,000 clones; around 97% were seen once. Germline V gene data show CDR1 as SEHNR and CDR2 as FQNEAQ (reference sequence). V shed 5 bases and J shed 6 bases, with 16 bases lying between them. The CDR3 spans 14 residues. The material was peripheral blood, obtained after pregnancy. This sequence was found in a female donor with multiple sclerosis, enrolled in a pregnancy study. The rearrangement uses TRBV7-9 and TRBJ1-1; the D gene is possibly TRBD1 (6 bases). In nucleotides, the CDR3 is TGTGCCAGCAGCGACACCGGGGGGCAGGCTGAAGCTTTCTTT. It is translated as CASSDTGGQAEAFF.